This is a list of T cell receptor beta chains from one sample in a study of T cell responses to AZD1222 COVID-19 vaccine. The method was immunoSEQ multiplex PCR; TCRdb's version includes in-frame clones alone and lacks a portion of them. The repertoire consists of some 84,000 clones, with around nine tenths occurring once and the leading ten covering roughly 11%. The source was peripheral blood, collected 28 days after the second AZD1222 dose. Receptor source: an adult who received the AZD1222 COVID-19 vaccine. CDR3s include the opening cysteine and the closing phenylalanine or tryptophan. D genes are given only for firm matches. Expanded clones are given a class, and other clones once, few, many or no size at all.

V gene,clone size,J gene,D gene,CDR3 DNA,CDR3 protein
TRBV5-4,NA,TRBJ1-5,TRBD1,TGTGCCAGCAGCCTAACAGGGGGCCGGCAGCCCCAGCATTTT,CASSLTGGRQPQHF
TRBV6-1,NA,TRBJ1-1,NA,TGTGCCAGCAGTGAGTTCCCCCGGGGATTAGGTTTCTTT,CASSEFPRGLGFF
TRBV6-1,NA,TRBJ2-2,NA,TGTGCCAGCAGTGATTGGCAGAGCGGGGAGCTGTTTTTT,CASSDWQSGELFF
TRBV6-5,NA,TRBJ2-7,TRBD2,TGTGCCAGCAGTTACGAGCGGGGGGGCGGGTACGAGCAGTACTTC,CASSYERGGGYEQYF
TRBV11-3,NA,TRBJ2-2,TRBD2,TGTGCCAGCAGCTCGGGGGGGAACACCGGGGAGCTGTTTTTT,CASSSGGNTGELFF
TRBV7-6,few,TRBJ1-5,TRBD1,TGTGCCAGCAGCTCCGGGACAGGGAGTCAGCCCCAGCATTTT,CASSSGTGSQPQHF
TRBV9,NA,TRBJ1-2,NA,TGTGCCAGCAGCCCCCCGGACAGCCGTTCGGGTGGCTACACCTTC,CASSPPDSRSGGYTF
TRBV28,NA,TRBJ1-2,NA,TGTGCCAGCAGTTTACTCAGGCCTAACTATGGCTACACCTTC,CASSLLRPNYGYTF
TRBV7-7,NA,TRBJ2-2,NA,TGTGCTAGCACCTCTCGAGGGGGAACCGGGGAGCTGTTTTTT,CASTSRGGTGELFF
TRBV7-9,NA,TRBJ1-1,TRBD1,TGTGCCAGCAGCTTAGCAGGGACAGCCACTGAAGCTTTCTTT,CASSLAGTATEAFF
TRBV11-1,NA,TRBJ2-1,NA,TGTGCCAGCAGATCGCTGGGACACCTTATGAATGAGCAGTTCTTC,CASRSLGHLMNEQFF
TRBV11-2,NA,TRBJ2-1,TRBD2,TGTGCCAGCAGCTTAAGTACTGGGAGGGAGTGGGAGCAGTTCTTC,CASSLSTGREWEQFF
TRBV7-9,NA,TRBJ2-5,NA,TGTGCCAGCAGCCACCGCTCCCACGGCCAAGAGACCCAGTACTTC,CASSHRSHGQETQYF
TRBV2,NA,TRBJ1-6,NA,TGTGCCGATAAGGTCCTAGTCGGTAATTCACCCCTCCACTTT,CADKVLVGNSPLHF
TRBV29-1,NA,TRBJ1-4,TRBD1,TGCAGCGTCGGGGACAGGGGGCGCCCGGGGGCGGAAAAACTGTTTTTT,CSVGDRGRPGAEKLFF
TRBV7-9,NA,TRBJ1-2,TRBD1,TGTGCCAGCAGCAATTCCGGGACAGGATATGGCTACACCTTC,CASSNSGTGYGYTF
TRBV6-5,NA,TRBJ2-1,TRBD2,TGTGCCAGCAGTTACTACAGCGGGGGATACAATGAGCAGTTCTTC,CASSYYSGGYNEQFF
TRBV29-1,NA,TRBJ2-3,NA,TGCAGCGAAAGGGTTAGCACAGATACGCAGTATTTT,CSERVSTDTQYF
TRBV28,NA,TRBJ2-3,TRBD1,TGTGCCAGCGGAACAGGGGCCAATACGCAGTATTTT,CASGTGANTQYF
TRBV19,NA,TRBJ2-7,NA,TGTGCCAGTAGTATAGGCGTGGGCGACGAGCAGTACTTC,CASSIGVGDEQYF
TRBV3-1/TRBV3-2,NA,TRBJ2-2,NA,TGTGCCAGCAGCCAGGGTTACACCGGGGAGCTGTTTTTT,CASSQGYTGELFF
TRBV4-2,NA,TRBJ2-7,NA,TGTGCCAGCAGCCAACTCGGTAGCAGGGAGCAGTACTTC,CASSQLGSREQYF
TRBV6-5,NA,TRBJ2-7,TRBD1,TGTGCCAGCACGCAACCGGGACAGACCTACGAGCAGTACTTC,CASTQPGQTYEQYF
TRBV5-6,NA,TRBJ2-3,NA,TGTGCCAGCAGCTCGAGTCCGACAGATACGCAGTATTTT,CASSSSPTDTQYF
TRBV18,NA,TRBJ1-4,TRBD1,TGTGCCAGCTCTCCTTCGGAGGGACAGTATGGGGAAAAACTGTTTTTT,CASSPSEGQYGEKLFF
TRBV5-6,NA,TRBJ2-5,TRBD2,TGTGCCAGCAGCCCGACTAGCGGGGTTTGGGAGACCCAGTACTTC,CASSPTSGVWETQYF
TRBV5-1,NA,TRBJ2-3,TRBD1,TGCGCCAGCAGCTTGTACGGGACAGGGAGCACAGATACGCAGTATTTT,CASSLYGTGSTDTQYF
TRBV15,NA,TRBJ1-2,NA,TGTGCCACCAGCAGAGATTCGAATGGAGGCTACACCTTC,CATSRDSNGGYTF
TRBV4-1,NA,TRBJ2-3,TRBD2,TGCGCCAGCAGCCAAGCGGGCGGGGGGACCACAGATACGCAGTATTTT,CASSQAGGGTTDTQYF
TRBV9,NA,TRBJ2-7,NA,TGTGCCAGCAGCGTAGACGAAAGGCCAACCTACGAGCAGTACTTC,CASSVDERPTYEQYF
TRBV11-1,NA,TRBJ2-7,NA,TGTGCCAGCAGCAACAGCTACGAGCAGTACTTC,CASSNSYEQYF
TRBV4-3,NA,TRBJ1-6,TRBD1,TGCGCCAGCAGCCAAACAGGGGGCGGAGGTTCACCCCTCCACTTT,CASSQTGGGGSPLHF
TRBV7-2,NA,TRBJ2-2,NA,TGTGCCAGCAGATACACGTGGGACACCGGGGAGCTGTTTTTT,CASRYTWDTGELFF
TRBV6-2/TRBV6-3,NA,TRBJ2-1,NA,TGTGCCAGCAGCGAGATCGACAGCAGCTCCTACAATGAGCAGTTCTTC,CASSEIDSSSYNEQFF
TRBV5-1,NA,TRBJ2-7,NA,TGCGCCAGCAGCTTGGGGCAGTACTCCTACGAGCAGTACTTC,CASSLGQYSYEQYF
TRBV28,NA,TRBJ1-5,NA,TGTGCCAGCAGATGGGGTATTGGAGGCAATCAGCCCCAGCATTTT,CASRWGIGGNQPQHF
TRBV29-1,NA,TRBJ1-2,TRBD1,TGCAGCGTGGCCGGGACAGGGGAAGCAAACTATGGCTACACCTTC,CSVAGTGEANYGYTF
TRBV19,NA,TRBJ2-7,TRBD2,TGTGCCAGTAGCCTCGCACTAAGCGGGGGGTACGAGCAGTACTTC,CASSLALSGGYEQYF